Presented here are 5 T cell receptor beta chains from one specimen sequenced in a study of spatial heterogeneity in lung cancer. One entry per CDR3 protein, called by TCRdb with MiXCR from the 5' RACE reads. The data show about 82,000 distinct CDR3 sequences, around an eighth seen once. As for time point: sample taken at primary tumor resection. Unsorted whole RNA of tumor, nontumor lung or frozen PBMC was sequenced. Specimen: PBMCs, collected at surgery. These TCRs come from a male donor with early-stage non-small cell lung cancer.

This clonotype was observed a few times. The chain recombines TRBV5-1 with TRBJ2-1, with 10 bases aligning to TRBD2. With 0 bases clipped from V and 3 bases from J, the junction kept 6 bases outside the gene matches. The CDR3 spans 17 residues. Germline V gene sequence: CDR1 SGHRS, CDR2 YFSETQ. The CDR3 nucleotides read TGCGCCAGCAGCTTGGAGGCCAGCGGGGGGGGCTACAATGAGCAGTTCTTC. This sequence encodes CASSLEASGGGYNEQFF.

This clonotype occurred many times. The chain uses TRBV29-1 and TRBJ2-1; 10 bases are a match to TRBD2. V gave up 5 bases and J gave up 8 bases; unmatched junction bases: 18. Per germline, CDR1 SQVTM and CDR2 ANQGSEA. CDR3 length equals 17 residues. CDR3 region: CSVPLLAGLTIKDEQFF. DNA of the CDR3: TGCAGCGTTCCGTTACTAGCGGGATTGACAATAAAGGATGAGCAGTTCTTC.

The chain carries TRBV9 and TRBJ2-1, with 9 bases fitting TRBD2. The CDR3 length is 15 residues. V lost 3 bases to trimming and J lost 2 bases; unmatched junction nucleotides: 3. Germline V lookup: CDR1 SGDLS, CDR2 YYNGEE. CDR3 loop: CASSGGRAPYNEQFF. DNA for the CDR3: TGTGCCAGCAGCGGCGGGAGGGCCCCCTACAATGAGCAGTTCTTC.

The chain employs TRBV5-1 and TRBJ2-1, with 10 bases that match TRBD2. The CDR3 runs 16 residues. Trimming took 0 bases from V and 9 from J; bases not matched to a gene: 9. CDR1 SGHRS and CDR2 YFSETQ come from the germline V gene. The chain's CDR3 is CASSLAPSGGLGEQFF. The CDR3, as DNA: TGCGCCAGCAGCTTGGCCCCTAGCGGGGGTCTCGGTGAGCAGTTCTTC.

This clonotype appeared a few times. The chain employs TRBV6-1 and TRBJ2-5; D not resolved. The CDR3 runs 13 residues. Germline values: CDR1 MNHNS, CDR2 SASEGT. Trimming took 1 base from V and 1 from J, leaving 4 bases between them. The CDR3 region has the DNA TGTGCCAGCAGTGAAGACCTCCAAGAGACCCAGTACTTC. This sequence encodes CASSEDLQETQYF.